This note documents a single T cell receptor (beta chain) sequence. Its target is not known. Germline CDR1 reads SGHRS; CDR2 reads YFSETQ. Losses at the gene ends were 1 base for V and 5 bases for J; bases not matched to a gene: 2. This CDR3 region has 15 residues. This entry is derived from a study of identical twins. TCRdb re-derived calls from the 5' RACE reads in MiXCR, one entry per CDR3 protein. Altogether 1.5 million to 2 million distinct CDR3 sequences are present, about 32% being singletons, with the ten largest covering under 0.35%. Study-wide results and limits: The authors drew conclusions from cross-sectional statistical analysis rather than following the same donors. There was more out-of-frame TCR alpha sharing in monozygotic twins than models estimated. The presence of invariant MAIT and iNKT cells could partly confound analyses of zero-insertion sequences.

Sequencing used cord blood. This TCR derives from a newborn girl in good health. This sequence joins TRBV5-1 and TRBJ2-3; 12 bases map to TRBD2. CDR3 region: CASSLPLAGGDTQYF. The CDR3 bases are TGCGCCAGCAGCTTGCCACTAGCGGGGGGAGATACGCAGTATTTT. Together with reference TRBV5-1 and TRBJ2-3, the CDR3 gives the full variable domain: KAGVTQTPRYLIKTRGQQVTLSCSPISGHRSVSWYQQTPGQGLQFLFEYFSETQRNKGNFPGRFSGRQFSNSRSEMNVSTLELGDSALYLCASSLPLAGGDTQYFGPGTRLTVL.